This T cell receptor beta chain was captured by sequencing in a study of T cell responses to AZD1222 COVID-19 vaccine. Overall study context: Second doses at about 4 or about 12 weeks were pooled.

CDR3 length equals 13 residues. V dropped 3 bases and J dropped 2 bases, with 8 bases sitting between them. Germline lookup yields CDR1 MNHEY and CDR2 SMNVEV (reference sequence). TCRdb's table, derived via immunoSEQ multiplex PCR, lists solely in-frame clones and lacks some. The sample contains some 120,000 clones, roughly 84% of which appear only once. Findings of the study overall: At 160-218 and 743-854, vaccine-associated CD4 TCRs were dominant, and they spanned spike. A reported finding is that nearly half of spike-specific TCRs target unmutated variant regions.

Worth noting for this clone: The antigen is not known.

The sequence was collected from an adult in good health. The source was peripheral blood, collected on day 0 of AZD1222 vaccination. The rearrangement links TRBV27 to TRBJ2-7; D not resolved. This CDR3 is CASSLRSTYEQYF. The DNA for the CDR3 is TGTGCCAGCAGTTTGCGGAGTACCTACGAGCAGTACTTC.